This passage covers 10 T cell receptor beta chains from one sample sequenced in a study of T cell changes during pregnancy in multiple sclerosis. Sequencing was performed with immunoSEQ multiplex PCR; in TCRdb, only in-frame clones are kept and a portion is missing. This table holds about 60,000 clones, around nine tenths found once. The starting material was peripheral blood, obtained before pregnancy. The receptor set was obtained from a female donor with multiple sclerosis, enrolled in a pregnancy study.

The chain has TRBV11-2 and TRBJ1-3; D call uncertain. The CDR3 has 16 amino acids. Trimming cost V 0 bases and J 0 bases, with 9 bases left between them. CDR1 and CDR2 (germline): SGHAT, FQNNGV. The CDR3 DNA sequence: TGTGCCAGCAGCTTAGATGGCGGATACTCTGGAAACACCATATATTTT. It translates to CASSLDGGYSGNTIYF.

The chain carries TRBV19 and TRBJ1-1; tentatively, D is TRBD1 (6 bases). CDR1 is LNHDA and CDR2 is SQIVND in the germline V gene (reference sequence). This CDR3 is built from 14 residues. V was cut by 5 bases and J by 4 bases, with 14 bases left in between. DNA for the CDR3: TGTGCCAGTAGTCCCCGGACAGTCTTCACTGAAGCTTTCTTT. It is translated as CASSPRTVFTEAFF.

A single count supports this clone. The chain uses TRBV6-1 and TRBJ2-3; 10 bases map to TRBD2. The CDR3 is 14 residues long. The trim removed 10 bases at V and 2 bases at J, leaving 6 bases unmatched. Germline V gives CDR1 MNHNS, CDR2 SASEGT. The CDR3 DNA is TGTGCCACCCTAGCGGGGGTTGTCACAGATACGCAGTATTTT. Protein sequence: CATLAGVVTDTQYF.

This chain joins TRBV2 and TRBJ1-1, with no clear D. Germline V gene sequence: CDR1 SNHLY, CDR2 FYNNEI. This CDR3 spans 13 amino acids. V was shortened by 6 bases and J by 0 bases, with 8 bases between the two germline ends. CDR3 amino acids: CASRYTVNTEAFF. The CDR3 coding sequence is TGTGCCAGCAGATATACGGTGAACACTGAAGCTTTCTTT.

The gene calls are TRBV6-1 and TRBJ2-5, with unresolved D. The J call may not be correct, given that the DNA end is closer to TRBJ2-7. This CDR3 contains 15 residues. Germline CDR1 and CDR2: MNHNS and SASEGT. This CDR3 reads CASSVGDAENYEQYF. DNA of the CDR3: TGTGCCAGCAGTGTCGGAGACGCGGAGAACTACGAGCAGTACTTC.

The chain links TRBV6-5 to TRBJ2-1; no definite D call. V shed 11 bases and J shed 9 bases, with 17 bases lying between them. CDR1 is MNHEY and CDR2 is SVGAGI in the germline V gene. The CDR3 covers 12 residues. The CDR3 region has the DNA TGTGCCCGTCCATCGGCCCGCGGTGAGCAGTTCTTC. Translating gives CARPSARGEQFF.

The J gene is TRBJ1-2, the V gene TRBV7-2, with TRBD1 matching 8 bases. The V and J ends lost 2 bases and 8 bases, in that order; junction bases with no gene match: 7. The CDR3 spans 14 residues. The V gene's germline CDR1 is SGHTA and CDR2 FQGNSA. The CDR3 spells CASSLMGQADGYTF. In DNA form, the CDR3 reads TGTGCCAGCAGCTTAATGGGACAGGCGGACGGCTACACCTTC. Full variable domain (missing parts from reference TRBV7-2 and TRBJ1-2): GAGVSQSPSNKVTEKGKDVELRCDPISGHTALYWYRQSLGQGLEFLIYFQGNSAPDKSGLPSDRFSAERTGGSVSTLTIQRTQQEDSAVYLCASSLMGQADGYTFGSGTRLTVV.

The chain recombines TRBV25-1 with TRBJ2-3, with TRBD1 identical over 7 bases. Germline assignment: CDR1 MGHDK and CDR2 SYGVNS. This CDR3 contains 13 residues. The J segment lost 6 bases and the V segment lost 6 bases, leaving 6 bases of the junction unmatched. The CDR3 region is CASRDRVLDTQYF. The CDR3 bases are TGTGCCAGCAGAGACAGGGTTCTGGATACGCAGTATTTT.

V usage is TRBV7-2 and J usage is TRBJ1-5; 7 bases line up with TRBD1. The ends lost 5 bases at V and 11 bases at J; junction bases unmatched: 12. There are 14 residues in the CDR3. CDR1 SGHTA and CDR2 FQGNSA come from the germline V gene. The CDR3 is CASSQGQRLTSQHF. The CDR3 DNA reads TGTGCCAGCAGCCAGGGACAGCGCCTTACTTCCCAGCATTTT.

The rearrangement joins TRBV5-1 to TRBJ1-6; TRBD1 aligns across 10 bases. CDR1 and CDR2 (germline): SGHRS, YFSETQ. Unmatched junction bases numbered 7, after V lost 5 bases and J lost 8 bases. This CDR3 comprises 15 residues. CDR3 coding DNA: TGCGCCAGCAGTGGACAGGGGGGAGGCGATTCACCCCTCCACTTT. Translated: CASSGQGGGDSPLHF.